Listed below are T cell receptor beta chains from one sample, sequenced in a study of CD4 and CD8 cells across lung adenocarcinoma regions. Using its own MiXCR run on the PCR reads, TCRdb lists one record per CDR3 protein. In the table there are approximately 9,000 distinct CDR3 sequences, 40% to 55% of which are singletons. Sequenced input: CD4+ T cells from the margin of a lung tumor. The source is a female donor with lung adenocarcinoma. The CD4 and CD8 labels of this study may be unreliable. The conserved cysteine and the conserved F or W are not part of the CDR3 here. Fields, in order: J gene, V gene, CDR3 protein.

J: TRBJ2-4; V: TRBV10-1; CDR3: ASLGEGAQNIQY
J: NA; V: TRBV6-4; CDR3: ASSVEVGETQY
J: TRBJ2-2; V: TRBV27; CDR3: ASIAGGPGTGELF
J: NA; V: TRBV6-1; CDR3: ASTPEGGTGGHEQY
J: TRBJ1-1; V: TRBV6-1; CDR3: ASRTTGARNTEAF
J: TRBJ2-1; V: TRBV7-2; CDR3: ASSLRLGGRAGNNEQF
J: NA; V: TRBV7-9; CDR3: ASSFSQKGDEQY
J: TRBJ2-1; V: TRBV6-1; CDR3: ASSKAGEQF
J: TRBJ2-6; V: TRBV6-1; CDR3: ASSPPGANVLT
J: TRBJ1-4; V: TRBV6-1; CDR3: ASLGPPSEKLF
J: TRBJ1-3; V: TRBV6-1; CDR3: ASGPGTGGNTIY
J: TRBJ2-1; V: TRBV7-8; CDR3: ASSLDGPEQF
J: NA; V: TRBV7-2; CDR3: ASSQLSSGLYEQY
J: TRBJ2-5; V: TRBV6-1; CDR3: ARGWGGSGQETQY
J: TRBJ2-1; V: TRBV15; CDR3: ATSREPSGYNEQF
J: TRBJ2-7; V: TRBV6-2/TRBV6-3; CDR3: ASSYHTYEQY
J: TRBJ1-2; V: TRBV12-3/TRBV12-4; CDR3: ASRKQGNYGYT
J: TRBJ1-2; V: TRBV10-2; CDR3: ASSYDGVNSGSS
J: TRBJ2-3; V: TRBV12-3/TRBV12-4; CDR3: ASLGLATDTQY
J: TRBJ2-7; V: TRBV27; CDR3: ASSLGRGFYEQY
J: TRBJ1-1; V: TRBV7-2; CDR3: ASTLGHPTEAF
J: TRBJ2-5; V: TRBV7-2; CDR3: ASSSSGSRETQY
J: TRBJ2-5; V: TRBV6-2/TRBV6-3; CDR3: ASSFLGFAGEGETQY
J: TRBJ2-1; V: TRBV4-1; CDR3: ASSRSSASYNEQF
J: TRBJ2-1; V: TRBV6-5; CDR3: ASRGRGYNEQF
J: TRBJ1-1; V: TRBV24-1; CDR3: ATQQARGTEAF
J: TRBJ2-5; V: TRBV6-1; CDR3: ASSPGVRLVGGEAQY
J: NA; V: TRBV7-2; CDR3: ASSTGTGVYLEQY
J: TRBJ2-3; V: TRBV7-6; CDR3: ASRGRPTSTDTQY
J: TRBJ1-6; V: TRBV27; CDR3: ASRPWISGSPLH
J: TRBJ2-4; V: TRBV6-1; CDR3: ASSDGRDGRNIQY
J: TRBJ2-5; V: TRBV7-8; CDR3: ASSLVPGQVWEQY
J: TRBJ1-1; V: TRBV6-1; CDR3: ASSEVWGPTEAF
J: TRBJ2-3; V: TRBV10-1; CDR3: ATERGDKDTQY
J: TRBJ2-3; V: TRBV5-1; CDR3: ASSLAPRADTQY
J: TRBJ2-3; V: TRBV6-1; CDR3: ASRPGTGKVTQY
J: TRBJ2-1; V: TRBV6-5; CDR3: ASSYSRQYNEQF
J: TRBJ2-1; V: TRBV6-5; CDR3: ASSSEGWDEQF
J: TRBJ2-3; V: TRBV6-1; CDR3: ASHRDSSTDTQY
J: TRBJ2-1; V: TRBV6-1; CDR3: ASVGTSGRGWNEQF
J: TRBJ2-7; V: TRBV10-2; CDR3: ASSDGTSGNYEQY
J: TRBJ2-5; V: TRBV27; CDR3: ASSARPEGQKETQY